Below, one T cell receptor beta chain is given with its context. The antigen is undetermined. Study-wide findings and caveats: Around an eighth of tumor Treg sequences matched naive CD4+ cells. Tumor Treg TCRs overlapped most with tumor naive CD4+ cells. Tumor memory CD4+ T cell TCR gene usage was found to cluster with blood and lymph node memory CD4+ cells and with lymph node naive CD4+ cells.

Purified naive CD4+ T cells were depleted of CD25+ Tregs. The CDR3 runs 13 residues. Trimming shortened V by 7 bases and J by 4 bases, and 13 bases separated the two germline ends. Amplification of TRBV12-4/TRBJ1-2 clonotypes used adaptor-ligated barcode primers. TCRdb itself ran the multiplex PCR reads through MiXCR, one entry per CDR3 protein. The data hold some 1,400 distinct CDR3 sequences, with roughly 18% observed a single time. The chain uses TRBV12-3 or TRBV12-4 and TRBJ1-2, with TRBD1 as a possible D gene (6 bases). The clonotype comes from a female donor with breast cancer. The source material was naive CD4+ T cells sorted from blood. Subset meaning: naive CD4+ T cells, CD4+CD45RA+CD25-. CDR3 nucleotides: TGTGCCAGCACCTCCAGGGGTACCTATGGCTACACCTTC. The encoded protein is CASTSRGTYGYTF.